These 5 T cell receptor beta chains originate from one sample sequenced in a study of blood T cell repertoires in COVID-19. Here immunoSEQ multiplex PCR was the method, and the copy in TCRdb shows in-frame clones only, minus some. Of 470,000 or so clones in the sample, roughly 87% were seen once. The sequenced sample consisted of PBMCs or T cells enriched from blood (not recorded which). These receptors were obtained from a woman between 18 and 30 years old with acute COVID-19.

J is TRBJ2-5 and V is TRBV10-1; a weak D match, TRBD2 (6 bases). The ends were cut back, 0 bases at V and 2 bases at J, with 7 bases in the middle. Germline V lookup: CDR1 WNHNN, CDR2 SYGVQD (reference sequence). This CDR3 spans 14 amino acids. The CDR3 is CASSESSGQETQYF. The CDR3 coding sequence is TGCGCCAGCAGTGAGTCTAGCGGACAAGAGACCCAGTACTTC.

Concerning this clone itself: This sample also contains other DNA sequences that code for the same CDR3. Here the CDR3 DNA reads TGTGCCAGCAGCTCTTTAGCGGTGAGCACAGATACGCAGTATTTT. It specifies CASSSLAVSTDTQYF. The genes are TRBV7-3 and TRBJ2-3, with D tentatively TRBD2 (6 bases). CDR3 length equals 15 residues. CDR1 is SGHTA, CDR2 FQGTGA, per germline. V shed 4 bases and J shed 0 bases, with 11 bases lying between them. Full variable domain (missing parts from reference TRBV7-3 and TRBJ2-3): GAGVSQTPSNKVTEKGKYVELRCDPISGHTALYWYRQSLGQGPEFLIYFQGTGAADDSGLPNDRFFAVRPEGSVSTLKIQRTERGDSAVYLCASSSLAVSTDTQYFGPGTRLTVL.

The rearrangement joins TRBV11-2 to TRBJ2-5; 8 bases agree with TRBD2. Looked up from germline, CDR1 is SGHAT and CDR2 is FQNNGV. Losses at the gene ends were 5 bases for V and 2 bases for J; bases not matched to a gene: 7. The CDR3 runs to 15 residues. Written as DNA, the CDR3 is TGTGCCAGCAGCCCGGGGGGGACAAGACAAGAGACCCAGTACTTC. Translation gives CASSPGGTRQETQYF.

This chain joins TRBV28 and TRBJ1-6; D unresolved. V gave up 4 bases and J gave up 8 bases, with 6 bases separating them. The CDR3 length is 12 residues. The germline V gene has CDR1 MDHEN and CDR2 SYDVKM. The CDR3 here is CASSSGDSPLHF. As DNA, the CDR3 is TGTGCCAGCAGTTCCGGGGATTCACCCCTCCACTTT.

This chain connects TRBV5-5 to TRBJ1-4; tentatively, D is TRBD1 (5 bases). Trimming took 4 bases from V and 8 from J, leaving 18 bases between them. The germline gives CDR1 SGHKS, CDR2 YYEKEE (reference sequence). The CDR3 is made up of 15 amino acids. The CDR3 DNA is TGTGCCAGCAGCCGGACACTGGGTTTAGGGGAAAAACTGTTTTTT. Its translation: CASSRTLGLGEKLFF.